The T cell receptor beta chain described here comes from a study of T cells in Graves' hyperthyroidism and ophthalmopathy. TCR beta CDR3 region amplification was performed from RNA transcripts. First-round RT-PCR targeting the TCR CDR3 was performed with the HTBI primer set. TCRdb ran MiXCR on the multiplex PCR reads and lists one entry per CDR3 protein. The sample holds 500,000 to 650,000 distinct CDR3 sequences; 17% are singletons and the top ten take 17%. This clonotype was seen a handful of times. The antigen is not known. Points from the study as a whole: The model forecast ophthalmopathy, anticipating it by a median approximately 6 months before onset. Clonotypes that were expanded in thyroid above 0.001 mostly appeared in blood too.

The CDR3 is 14 amino acids. CDR1 and CDR2 (germline): SGHAT, FQNNGV. V was shortened by 5 bases and J by 6 bases, with 16 bases between the two germline ends. The sample consisted of blood. The chain recombines TRBV11-2 with TRBJ1-2; weak D call: TRBD1 (6 bases). The clonotype was recovered from a woman between 18 and 29 years old with Graves' ophthalmopathy. CDR3 sequence: CASSVGPGANGYTF. In DNA form, the CDR3 reads TGTGCCAGCAGCGTAGGCCCGGGGGCGAATGGCTACACCTTC.